These 13 T cell receptor beta chains were all obtained from the same sample, sequenced in a study of cytomegalovirus exposure and HLA in healthy donors. Vbeta (60) and Jbeta (13) primers were used in the PCR. The repertoire was sequenced with immunoSEQ multiplex PCR; TCRdb's copy has only in-frame clones and lacks some. Of around 100,000 clones listed, around three quarters are singletons. Sequencing input: PBMCs. Receptors were obtained from a man in his thirties or forties in good health and CMV-seropositive.

This chain links TRBV18 with TRBJ2-2; D remains ambiguous. The V end was cut by 4 bases, the J end by 7 bases, with 10 bases between. Per the germline V gene, CDR1 is KGHSH and CDR2 is LQKENI. This CDR3 is built from 13 residues. The CDR3 sequence is CASSRSPGGELFF. As DNA, the CDR3 is TGTGCCAGCTCACGGAGCCCTGGCGGGGAGCTGTTTTTT.

The genes are TRBV9 and TRBJ2-7; perhaps TRBD2 as D (6 bases). The CDR3 sequence is 15 residues long. Trimming cost V 3 bases and J 5 bases, with 18 bases left between them. Germline V CDR1 and CDR2: SGDLS, YYNGEE. The chain's CDR3 is CASSAGWAGPHEQYF. CDR3 bases: TGTGCCAGCAGCGCAGGGTGGGCGGGGCCCCACGAGCAGTACTTC. The full variable domain, rest sourced from reference TRBV9 and TRBJ2-7, is DSGVTQTPKHLITATGQRVTLRCSPRSGDLSVYWYQQSLDQGLQFLIQYYNGEERAKGNILERFSAQQFPDLHSELNLSSLELGDSALYFCASSAGWAGPHEQYFGPGTRLTVT.

The rearrangement joins TRBV7-6 to TRBJ1-4; TRBD1 matches at 7 bases. CDR1 and CDR2 (germline): SGHVS, FNYEAQ. Trimming cost V 5 bases and J 4 bases; bases outside gene matches: 13. This CDR3 contains 17 residues. DNA of the CDR3: TGTGCCAGCAGCCCAGGGGACAGCGAACGGGGTAATGAAAAACTGTTTTTT. This codes for CASSPGDSERGNEKLFF. The full variable domain, in which reference TRBV7-6 and TRBJ1-4 provide the parts outside the CDR3, is GAGVSQSPRYKVTKRGQDVALRCDPISGHVSLYWYRQALGQGPEFLTYFNYEAQQDKSGLPNDRFSAERPEGSISTLTIQRTEQRDSAMYRCASSPGDSERGNEKLFFGSGTQLSVL.

The chain joins TRBV19 to TRBJ2-7; tentative D call: TRBD1 (5 bases). The germline CDR1 and CDR2 sequences are LNHDA and SQIVND (reference sequence). The CDR3 contains 12 residues. V gave up 5 bases and J gave up 3 bases, with 8 bases separating them. The CDR3: CASSDSYYEQYF. CDR3 nucleotides: TGTGCCAGTAGTGACAGTTACTACGAGCAGTACTTC.

The chain uses TRBV30 and TRBJ1-4; D is ambiguous. The CDR3 has 11 amino acids. CDR1 and CDR2 (germline): GTSNPN, SVGIG (reference sequence). With 5 bases removed from V and 8 bases from J, the gap between germline ends came to 9 bases. CDR3 DNA: TGTGCCTGGGGAGGCGGGGAAAAACTGTTTTTT. Its translation is CAWGGGEKLFF.

CDR3 sequence: CASSQGRGQSWSSYNEQFF. In DNA form, the CDR3 reads TGCGCCAGCAGCCAAGGAAGGGGCCAGTCGTGGAGCTCCTACAATGAGCAGTTCTTC. This rearrangement joins TRBV4-1 to TRBJ2-1; D perhaps matches TRBD1 (5 bases). The CDR3 is 19 amino acids. V shed 1 base and J shed 0 bases, with 19 bases lying between them. Germline values: CDR1 MGHRA, CDR2 YSYEKL.

This sequence joins TRBV5-1 and TRBJ2-5; 8 bases align to TRBD1. The CDR3 consists of 14 residues. V dropped 3 bases and J dropped 5; count of bases not matched to a gene: 6. The germline V gene encodes CDR1 SGHRS and CDR2 YFSETQ. The CDR3, as DNA: TGCGCCAGCAGCTCCGGACAGGGCCACGAGACCCAGTACTTC. The encoded protein is CASSSGQGHETQYF. The variable domain in full, completed from reference TRBV5-1 and TRBJ2-5, reads KAGVTQTPRYLIKTRGQQVTLSCSPISGHRSVSWYQQTPGQGLQFLFEYFSETQRNKGNFPGRFSGRQFSNSRSEMNVSTLELGDSALYLCASSSGQGHETQYFGPGTRLLVL.

For the CDR3, the DNA is TGTGCCAGCAGTCTGAACAGGGGGCTGGACACTGAAGCTTTCTTT. Its translation is CASSLNRGLDTEAFF. V and J are TRBV28 and TRBJ1-1, with 9 bases fitting TRBD1. Germline V CDR1 and CDR2: MDHEN, SYDVKM. The J segment lost 3 bases and the V segment lost 5 bases, leaving 7 bases of the junction unmatched. The CDR3 loop spans 15 amino acids.

The CDR3 sequence: CASSWGLQGFDTEAFF. CDR3 sequence (DNA): TGCGCCAGCAGCTGGGGCTTACAGGGGTTCGACACTGAAGCTTTCTTT. The chain combines TRBV5-1 with TRBJ1-1, with TRBD1 matching 7 bases. CDR1 and CDR2 from the germline V gene are SGHRS and YFSETQ. This CDR3 comprises 16 residues. V shed 3 bases and J 3 bases; nucleotides not matched to a gene: 11.

The chain has TRBV4-3 and TRBJ2-5; D might be TRBD2 (6 bases). CDR1 is LGHNA and CDR2 is YSLEER in the germline V gene. This CDR3 is 16 amino acids long. The V and J ends lost 2 bases and 4 bases respectively, with 17 bases between them. The CDR3 loop is CASSQLETGGAETQYF. The CDR3 coding sequence is TGCGCCAGCAGCCAACTCGAAACCGGGGGAGCAGAGACCCAGTACTTC.

The chain links TRBV19 to TRBJ1-2; 10 nucleotides match TRBD1. The CDR3 contains 13 residues. Germline lookup yields CDR1 LNHDA and CDR2 SQIVND (reference sequence). V shed 5 bases, J shed 5 bases, and the junction held 2 bases outside the gene matches. The DNA of the CDR3 is TGTGCCAGTAGTCCGGACAGGGGGTATGGCTACACCTTC. Amino acids: CASSPDRGYGYTF.

The chain is built from TRBV9 and TRBJ1-3; 7 bases line up with TRBD1. The CDR3 covers 16 residues. The ends lost 5 bases at V and 0 bases at J; junction bases unmatched: 8. The germline gives CDR1 SGDLS, CDR2 YYNGEE. CDR3 in amino acids: CASRKRGPLSGNTIYF. The CDR3 nucleotides read TGTGCCAGCAGAAAGAGGGGGCCCCTCTCTGGAAACACCATATATTTT.

The rearrangement links TRBV2 to TRBJ2-3; 9 bases match TRBD2. Trimming removed 4 bases from V and 2 bases from J; junction bases left unmatched: 4. The CDR3 totals 15 residues. Per germline, CDR1 SNHLY and CDR2 FYNNEI. This CDR3 reads CASSGTSENTDTQYF. The CDR3 nucleotides read TGTGCCAGCAGTGGGACTAGCGAAAACACAGATACGCAGTATTTT.